This TCR beta chain comes out of a study of CD8+CD57+ T cells in acquired aplastic anemia. Those patients picked for sequencing had displayed CD8+CD57+ cell expansion on flow cytometry. The enrolled patients all had severe acquired aplastic anemia. TCR beta VDJ and CDR3 profiling used genomic DNA as template. TCRdb reprocessed the reads via MiXCR and lists one record per CDR3 protein. Seen here are approximately 150,000 distinct CDR3 sequences, under 55% observed once, and the top ten hold roughly 1.2%. Germline CDR1 reads SGHDT; CDR2 reads YYEEEE. The CDR3 totals 14 residues. The trim removed 4 bases at V and 7 bases at J, leaving 6 bases unmatched.

The sequence derives from a human donor with aplastic anemia. The chain recombines TRBV5-6 with TRBJ1-3, with 9 bases matching TRBD1. Specimen: sorted CD4+, CD8+, or CD8+CD57+ T cells (not recorded which) from PBMCs. For the CDR3, the DNA is TGTGCCAGCAGCGCGGGACAGGGCGGGAACACCATATATTTT. Translation gives CASSAGQGGNTIYF.